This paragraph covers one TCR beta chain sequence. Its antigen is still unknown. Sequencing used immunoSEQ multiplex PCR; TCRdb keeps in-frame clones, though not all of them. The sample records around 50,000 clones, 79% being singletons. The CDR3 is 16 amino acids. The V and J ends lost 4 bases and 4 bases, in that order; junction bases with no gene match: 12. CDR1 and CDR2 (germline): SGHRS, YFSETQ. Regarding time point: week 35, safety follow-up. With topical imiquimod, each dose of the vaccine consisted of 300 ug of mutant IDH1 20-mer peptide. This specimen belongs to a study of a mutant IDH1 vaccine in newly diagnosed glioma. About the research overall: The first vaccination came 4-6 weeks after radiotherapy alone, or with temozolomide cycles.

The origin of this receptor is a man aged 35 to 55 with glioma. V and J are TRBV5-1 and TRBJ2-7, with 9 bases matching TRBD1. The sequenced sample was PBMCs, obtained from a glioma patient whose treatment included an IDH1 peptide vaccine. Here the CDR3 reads CASSRRVGQGFYEQYF. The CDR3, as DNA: TGCGCCAGCAGCCGAAGGGTGGGACAGGGTTTTTACGAGCAGTACTTC.